This TCR beta chain was captured in a study of shared clonotypes between healthy human individuals. General study results and limits: In the sorted subsets, rarefaction showed sequencing was incomplete despite large depth.

CD45RO-negative CD8 cells positively selected for CCR7 made up the naive population, which excluded terminally differentiated effector memory CD45RA+ cells. This clone was seen only once. Its matching antigen is unknown. This CDR3 region has 15 residues. V trimming: 3 bases; J trimming: 7 bases; junction bases outside the gene matches: 11. Germline CDR1 is SEHNR and CDR2 is FQNEAQ (reference sequence). Assay runs were performed at deep level. The method was immunoSEQ multiplex PCR; TCRdb's version includes in-frame clones alone and lacks a portion of them. The data hold under 2,000,000 clones, with less than 95% observed a single time.

Sequencing was performed on naive CD8+ T cells sorted from blood. The J gene is TRBJ1-2, the V gene TRBV7-9, with 7 bases identical to TRBD1. The sequence was obtained from a young man in good health. The CDR3 bases are TGTGCCAGCAGCTTGGTGACAGGGTCGGTCGGTGGCTACACCTTC. This encodes CASSLVTGSVGGYTF.